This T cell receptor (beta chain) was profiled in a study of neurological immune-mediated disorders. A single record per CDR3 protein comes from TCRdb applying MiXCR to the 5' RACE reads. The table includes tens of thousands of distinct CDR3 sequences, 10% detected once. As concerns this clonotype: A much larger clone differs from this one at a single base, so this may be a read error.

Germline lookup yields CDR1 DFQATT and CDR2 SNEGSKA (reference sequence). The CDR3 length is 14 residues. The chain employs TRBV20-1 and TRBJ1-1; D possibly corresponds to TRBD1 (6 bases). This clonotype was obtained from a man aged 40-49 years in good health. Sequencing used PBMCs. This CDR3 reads CSSRALGGGREAFF. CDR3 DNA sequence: TGCAGTTCTAGGGCCCTCGGAGGGGGACGAGAAGCTTTCTTT.